Following are 18 T cell receptor beta chains from one sample sequenced in a study of cytomegalovirus exposure and HLA in healthy donors. 60 Vbeta and 13 Jbeta primers were used in PCR. The assay was immunoSEQ multiplex PCR, and TCRdb's table has in-frame clones only and misses some. The sample has tens of thousands of clones. The material sequenced was PBMCs. These receptors originate from a man between 18 and 29 years old in good health and CMV-seropositive.

The chain couples TRBV2 to TRBJ2-7, with D perhaps TRBD1 (5 bases). The ends were cut back, 2 bases at V and 0 bases at J, with 11 bases in the middle. This CDR3 spans 15 amino acids. CDR1 and CDR2 (germline): SNHLY, FYNNEI. This CDR3 reads CASSERGSNSYEQYF. The CDR3 DNA reads TGTGCCAGCAGTGAAAGGGGTTCCAACTCCTACGAGCAGTACTTC.

This chain uses TRBV4-2 with TRBJ2-7; the match to TRBD1 covers 7 bases. The ends lost 5 bases at V and 2 bases at J; junction bases unmatched: 9. The CDR3 contains 15 residues. From germline, CDR1 is LGHNA and CDR2 YNFKEQ. The CDR3 region has the DNA TGTGCCAGCAGCACCTCGGGACAGAGGACCTACGAGCAGTACTTC. This codes for CASSTSGQRTYEQYF.

This sequence joins TRBV5-6 and TRBJ1-5; 7 bases match TRBD1. The trim removed 4 bases at V and 4 bases at J, leaving 11 bases unmatched. Germline V gene lookup returns CDR1 SGHDT and CDR2 YYEEEE. The length of the CDR3 is 16 residues. The CDR3 loop reads CASSTHLDRVNQPQHF. The CDR3 bases are TGTGCCAGCAGCACCCACCTTGACAGGGTTAATCAGCCCCAGCATTTT.

About this clone: The germline gene is not matched at one end of the junction; a read error may be the cause. Here the CDR3 reads CATSRGTDEGNTIYF. Here the CDR3 DNA reads TGTGCCACCAGCCGGGGGACCGACGAGGGAAACACCATATATTTT. The chain combines TRBV9 with TRBJ1-3; a possible D gene is TRBD1 (5 bases). Germline lookup yields CDR1 SGDLS and CDR2 YYNGEE. This CDR3 contains 15 residues.

The chain couples TRBV27 to TRBJ1-2; a possible D gene is TRBD1 (6 bases). Germline V gene sequence: CDR1 MNHEY, CDR2 SMNVEV (reference sequence). This CDR3 region has 15 residues. V dropped 7 bases and J dropped 0 bases, with 15 bases sitting between them. DNA of the CDR3: TGTGCCAGCACCGTTAGGACAGCCACTAACTATGGCTACACCTTC. Amino acids: CASTVRTATNYGYTF.

The CDR3 DNA sequence: TGTGCCAGCAGTTTAAAGACAGTGATCCTTGGCTACACCTTC. Protein product: CASSLKTVILGYTF. The chain links TRBV28 to TRBJ1-2; weak D call: TRBD1 (5 bases). The CDR3 length is 14 residues. CDR1 is MDHEN, CDR2 SYDVKM, per germline. The V and J ends lost 2 bases and 7 bases respectively, with 14 bases between them.

The chain is built from TRBV28 and TRBJ1-2, with 7 bases matching TRBD1. The germline V gene has CDR1 MDHEN and CDR2 SYDVKM. With V trimmed by 3 bases and J by 8 bases, 12 bases remained unmatched. CDR3 length: 15 residues. CDR3 loop: CASSFPTDRAGGYTF. The CDR3 nucleotides read TGTGCCAGCAGTTTCCCCACCGACAGGGCCGGAGGCTACACCTTC.

The chain is built from TRBV5-8 and TRBJ1-3, with D maybe TRBD1 (6 bases). Trimming took off 3 bases at V and 4 bases at J, with 8 bases between the two ends. Germline lookup yields CDR1 SGHTS and CDR2 YDEGEE. The CDR3 is 13 amino acids. CDR3 in amino acids: CASSWTEGNTIYF. CDR3 sequence (DNA): TGTGCCAGCAGCTGGACAGAAGGAAACACCATATATTTT.

Details on this clone: One end of the junction is discordant with germline, which a read error may explain. V usage is TRBV6-1 and J usage is TRBJ1-2; 7 bases line up with TRBD1. The CDR3 length is 14 residues. Germline lookup yields CDR1 MNHNS and CDR2 SASEGT. The CDR3 nucleotides are TGTGCCAGCAGTGAAGGAGGGCAGGGGGGCTTTACCTCCTTC. It translates to CASSEGGQGGFTSF.

This chain links TRBV6-1 with TRBJ1-1, with 9 bases matching TRBD1. This CDR3 has 17 residues. V shed 3 bases and J 1 base; nucleotides not matched to a gene: 9. Germline V lookup: CDR1 MNHNS, CDR2 SASEGT. Here the CDR3 reads CASSDSGTGIWNTEAFF. CDR3 in DNA: TGTGCCAGCAGTGATTCCGGGACAGGGATCTGGAACACTGAAGCTTTCTTT.

This chain links TRBV28 with TRBJ2-7, with 9 bases fitting TRBD1. This CDR3 region has 15 residues. Germline CDR1 reads MDHEN; CDR2 reads SYDVKM. V lost 7 bases to trimming and J lost 3 bases; unmatched junction nucleotides: 10. The CDR3 sequence: CASTPPGQGNYEQYF. The CDR3 DNA reads as TGTGCCAGCACCCCTCCGGGACAGGGTAACTACGAGCAGTACTTC. The full variable domain, rest sourced from reference TRBV28 and TRBJ2-7, is DVKVTQSSRYLVKRTGEKVFLECVQDMDHENMFWYRQDPGLGLRLIYFSYDVKMKEKGDIPEGYSVSREKKERFSLILESASTNQTSMYLCASTPPGQGNYEQYFGPGTRLTVT.

The V gene is TRBV10-3, the J gene TRBJ1-6; 11 bases match TRBD1. This CDR3 is built from 15 residues. Losses at the gene ends were 2 bases for V and 13 bases for J; bases not matched to a gene: 7. Germline CDR1 and CDR2: ENHRY and SYGVKD. For the CDR3, the DNA is TGTGCCATCAGTGAGGGACAGGGGGCCCTCCTCCCCCTCCACTTT. This sequence encodes CAISEGQGALLPLHF.

V is TRBV19 and J is TRBJ2-1; 11 bases line up with TRBD2. CDR3 length equals 15 residues. From germline, CDR1 is LNHDA and CDR2 SQIVND (reference sequence). Unmatched junction bases numbered 8, after V lost 4 bases and J lost 9 bases. CDR3 sequence (DNA): TGTGCCAGTAGTAAAGTAGCGGGAGGGCGGGCTGAGCAGTTCTTC. This gives the protein CASSKVAGGRAEQFF. The whole variable domain, remainder taken from reference TRBV19 and TRBJ2-1, is DGGITQSPKYLFRKEGQNVTLSCEQNLNHDAMYWYRQDPGQGLRLIYYSQIVNDFQKGDIAEGYSVSREKKESFPLTVTSAQKNPTAFYLCASSKVAGGRAEQFFGPGTRLTVL.

V and J are TRBV13 and TRBJ2-2; tentative D call: TRBD2 (7 bases). CDR1 is PRHDT and CDR2 is FYEKMQ in the germline V gene (reference sequence). The CDR3 extends over 15 amino acids. Trimming pared 2 bases from V and 5 bases from J, leaving 12 bases between. The CDR3 bases are TGTGCCAGCAGCTTACGGGGGGCAGTGACCGGGGAGCTGTTTTTT. It specifies CASSLRGAVTGELFF.

This sequence joins TRBV7-2 and TRBJ2-3; TRBD2 aligns across 9 bases. Germline V gene data show CDR1 as SGHTA and CDR2 as FQGNSA. Trimming at V came to 5 bases and at J to 3 bases, leaving 3 bases not matched to a gene. The CDR3 loop spans 14 amino acids. The CDR3 sequence is CASSPGLATDTQYF. The CDR3 DNA is TGTGCCAGCAGCCCGGGACTAGCAACAGATACGCAGTATTTT.

The J gene is TRBJ2-5, the V gene TRBV6-1; 10 bases match TRBD2. The junction had 16 bases not matched to a gene; V was cut back by 4 bases and J by 5 bases. CDR1 is MNHNS, CDR2 SASEGT, per germline. The CDR3 contains 18 residues. CDR3 coding DNA: TGTGCCAGCAGTGGGGAATCTAGCGGGAGTTTTGTTTCGGAGACCCAGTACTTC. Residues: CASSGESSGSFVSETQYF.

The chain couples TRBV28 to TRBJ2-5, with TRBD1 matching over 10 bases. This CDR3 region has 20 residues. V trimming: 5 bases; J trimming: 0 bases; junction bases outside the gene matches: 18. CDR1 and CDR2 (germline): MDHEN, SYDVKM. The CDR3 nucleotides read TGTGCCAGCAGTACCTTCACCGGGACAGGGGCCAGCGTGTACCAAGAGACCCAGTACTTC. This gives the protein CASSTFTGTGASVYQETQYF.

The chain uses TRBV4-1 and TRBJ2-3; D gene uncertain. Deletions cut 0 bases from V and 1 base from J, with 11 bases between. The CDR3 contains 16 residues. The germline gives CDR1 MGHRA, CDR2 YSYEKL. CDR3 residues: CASSQEAGLGTDTQYF. The CDR3 DNA follows: TGCGCCAGCAGCCAAGAAGCAGGATTAGGCACAGATACGCAGTATTTT.